The entry below describes one T cell receptor (beta chain). Its antigen remains undetermined. Per-base quality was not reported, and no clone a single base away is much larger than it. This record comes from a study of OX40 agonist ivuxolimab in advanced cancers. About the investigation overall: Ivuxolimab was a fully human IgG2 agonistic monoclonal antibody targeting the costimulatory receptor OX40 (CD134). Intravenous ivuxolimab was administered to patients every 2 weeks at six dose levels: 0.01, 0.1, 0.3, 1.5, 3 and 10 mg/kg. Among the roughly 50 dose-escalation patients, 19 had hepatocellular carcinoma, some 15 melanoma, 9 renal cell carcinoma and 9 head and neck cancer. In the dose-escalation cohort, 65% to 85% of patients were male, and the mean age was roughly 60 years with a range of roughly 20 to 79. Patients were allowed to have had prior anti-PD-1, anti-PD-L1 or anti-CTLA-4 therapy, and approximately 41% of the dose-escalation patients had previously received checkpoint inhibitors. Partial responses were achieved by three dose-escalation patients, of whom one had hepatocellular carcinoma and two had cutaneous melanoma. Peripheral TCRbeta sequencing was intended to test whether TCR sequence diversity was altered and clonal T-cell expansion was caused by ivuxolimab. The paper describes the monotherapy dose-escalation part (N = 52 patients) of the phase I trial of ivuxolimab. The study at large found these results: Low levels of normalized T-cell clonal expansion were also seen in some nonresponding patients. On average, CD8+ T cells showed more expanded clones than CD4+ T cells after ivuxolimab. The antigen specificity of the peripheral T cells that underwent clonal expansion was not determined. Partial responders in the 0.1-3.0 mg/kg groups had among the lowest normalized peripheral clonal expansion, especially among CD8+ T cells. Clonal expansion of both CD4+ and CD8+ blood T cells was observed from baseline to week 6 at doses 0.1 to 3.0 mg/kg.

Patients with a history of autoimmune disease or receiving systemic immunosuppression were excluded from the trial. Peripheral blood for TCR sequencing was collected from all dose cohorts at baseline, on cycle 4 day 1, and on cycle 7 day 1. Samples were obtained from an open-label, multicenter, first-in-human phase I dose-escalation trial of ivuxolimab. Adults with locally advanced or metastatic head and neck squamous cell, hepatocellular, melanoma or renal cell carcinoma were enrolled in the trial. CD4+ and CD8+ T cells were sorted separately from peripheral blood before TCR sequencing. For sequencing of the TCRbeta CDR3 region, genomic DNA was extracted from the sorted cells. TCRbeta CDR3 regions were sequenced using the immunoSEQ Assay. Imported from immuneACCESS, the table was reduced by TCRdb to in-frame sequences with V and J called. These copies leave out some clones; in studies compared against another copy, an unresolved V gene accounts for under half, and the cause of the remainder is not known. The sample contains about 74,000 clones, approximately 79% of them found a single time. The biggest ten clones account for 6.5% to 8% of the sample.

Specimen: CD4+ or CD8+ T cells sorted from blood, collected in a trial of the OX40 agonist ivuxolimab. This clonotype was sampled from an adult with an advanced solid tumor such as melanoma, head and neck, liver or kidney cancer.

The sequenced DNA is TGCGCCAGCAGCCAAGGGCTCGACCCCCCCCTCCTCGAGCAGTACTTC. Its protein reads: CASSQGLDPPLLEQYF. The V gene is TRBV4-3 and the J gene is TRBJ2-7, with the D gene uncertain. The CDR3 runs 16 residues from the cysteine to the phenylalanine. Only the CDR3 part of the read is kept: 48 bases, read in frame from the first base. Deletion took 1 base off V and 6 bases off J, with a span of 19 bases between the germline ends. For CDR1 and CDR2, the germline V gene lists LGHNA and YSLEER.